The present entry profiles one TCR beta chain with its context. The sample belongs to a study of T cells in Graves' hyperthyroidism and ophthalmopathy. The CDR3 runs to 12 residues. Trimming pared 6 bases from V and 12 bases from J, leaving 18 bases between. Germline CDR1 is MNHNS and CDR2 is SASEGT. Orbital computed tomography, thyroid ultrasound, serum thyroxine and TRAb, and clinical symptoms together informed the diagnoses. Amplification targeted TCR beta CDR3 regions from RNA transcripts. The HTBI primer set was used in a first-round RT-PCR of the TCR CDR3. TCRdb re-called the multiplex PCR reads through MiXCR, storing one row per CDR3 protein. Of approximately 400,000 distinct CDR3 sequences listed, around an eighth are singletons.

The sequence was collected from a young man with Graves' hyperthyroidism that later progressed to Graves' ophthalmopathy. What was sequenced was blood. The chain couples TRBV6-1 to TRBJ2-7; D uncertain. The CDR3 is CASSHRHDVAYF. In DNA form, the CDR3 reads TGTGCCAGCAGCCACCGACACGACGTAGCGTACTTC.